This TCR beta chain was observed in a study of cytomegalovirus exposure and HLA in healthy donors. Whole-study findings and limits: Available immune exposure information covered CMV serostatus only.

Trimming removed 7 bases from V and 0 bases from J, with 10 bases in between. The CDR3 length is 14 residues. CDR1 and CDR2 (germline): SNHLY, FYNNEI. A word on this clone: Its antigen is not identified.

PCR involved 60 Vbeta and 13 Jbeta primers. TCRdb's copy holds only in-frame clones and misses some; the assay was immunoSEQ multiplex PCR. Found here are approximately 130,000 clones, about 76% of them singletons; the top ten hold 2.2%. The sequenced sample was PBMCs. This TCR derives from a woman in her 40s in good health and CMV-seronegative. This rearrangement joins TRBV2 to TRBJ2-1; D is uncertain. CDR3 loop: CASKLTSSYNEQFF. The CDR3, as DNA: TGTGCCAGCAAACTAACGAGCTCCTACAATGAGCAGTTCTTC.